Shown below are 27 T cell receptor beta chains from a single sample sequenced in a study of identical twins. TCRdb re-called the 5' RACE reads with MiXCR, one entry per CDR3 protein. In the table there are around 530,000 distinct CDR3 sequences, roughly 15% of which are singletons. Another study also made use of these data, one on yellow fever vaccine responses in identical twins.

Sequencing was performed on CD4+ T cells sorted from blood. The receptors were gathered from a woman in her late teens or twenties in good health.

This clonotype was counted a few times. This rearrangement joins TRBV11-2 to TRBJ1-4, with D unresolved. Germline CDR1 is SGHAT and CDR2 is FQNNGV. This CDR3 is 15 amino acids long. Trimming took 1 base from V and 4 from J, leaving 10 bases between them. CDR3 bases: TGTGCCAGCAGCTTAGGGCAGGCCCTTAATGAAAAACTGTTTTTT. Translated, it gives CASSLGQALNEKLFF. The entire variable domain, with the rest obtained from reference TRBV11-2 and TRBJ1-4, is as follows: EAGVAQSPRYKIIEKRQSVAFWCNPISGHATLYWYQQILGQGPKLLIQFQNNGVVDDSQLPKDRFSAERLKGVDSTLKIQPAKLEDSAVYLCASSLGQALNEKLFFGSGTQLSVL.

The genes are TRBV28 and TRBJ2-7, with 8 nucleotides matching TRBD1. Looked up from germline, CDR1 is MDHEN and CDR2 is SYDVKM. Trimming took 5 bases from V and 10 from J; bases not matched to a gene: 7. The CDR3 contains 12 residues. This chain's CDR3 is CASSQDRAYQYF. As DNA, the CDR3 is TGTGCCAGCAGTCAGGACAGGGCGTACCAGTACTTC.

This rearrangement joins TRBV24-1 to TRBJ1-2; tentatively, D is TRBD1 (5 bases). The CDR3 extends over 14 amino acids. Germline loops: CDR1 KGHDR, CDR2 SFDVKD. The V gene lost 4 bases and the J gene lost 5 bases, with 13 bases spanning the gap. This chain's CDR3 is CATSEGTPEYGYTF. The CDR3, as DNA: TGTGCCACCAGTGAAGGGACCCCCGAGTATGGCTACACCTTC.

This clonotype was seen a handful of times. J is TRBJ1-6 and V is TRBV9; 10 bases are shared with TRBD1. This CDR3 has 15 amino acids. Looked up from germline, CDR1 is SGDLS and CDR2 is YYNGEE. J lost 7 bases, V lost 0 bases, and 1 base had no gene match. For the CDR3, the DNA is TGTGCCAGCAGCGTAGGGGGACAGGGGAATTCACCCCTCCACTTT. As protein: CASSVGGQGNSPLHF.

The chain joins TRBV5-1 to TRBJ2-3; D is possibly TRBD2 (5 bases). The length of the CDR3 is 14 residues. Trimming shortened V by 4 bases and J by 0 bases, and 9 bases separated the two germline ends. Germline V gene sequence: CDR1 SGHRS, CDR2 YFSETQ. The CDR3 spells CASSARTSTDTQYF. The CDR3 nucleotides are TGCGCCAGCAGCGCGCGGACTAGCACAGATACGCAGTATTTT.

The chain joins TRBV12-3 or TRBV12-4 to TRBJ2-5, with D possibly TRBD1 on 6 matching bases. V lost 5 bases and J lost 3, with 22 bases in between. There are 17 residues in the CDR3. The CDR3 sequence is CASSPSLGGGREETQYF. The CDR3, as DNA: TGTGCCAGCAGTCCCTCCCTCGGTGGGGGCCGAGAAGAGACCCAGTACTTC.

This clonotype has only a few counts. The chain has TRBV5-1 and TRBJ1-1; 7 positions agree with TRBD1. CDR1 and CDR2 (germline): SGHRS, YFSETQ. V lost 1 base and J lost 4; bases outside the gene matches: 4. The CDR3 runs to 14 residues. In nucleotides, the CDR3 is TGCGCCAGCAGCTTGAACAGGGGAACCACTGAAGCTTTCTTT. Translating it yields CASSLNRGTTEAFF.

At least ten counts were recorded for this clonotype. The V gene is TRBV12-3 or TRBV12-4, the J gene TRBJ2-3, with 8 bases that match TRBD2. The CDR3 totals 14 residues. V lost 3 bases to trimming and J lost 5 bases; unmatched junction nucleotides: 4. CDR3 in amino acids: CASSFRGGLDTQYF. DNA for the CDR3: TGTGCCAGCAGTTTTCGCGGGGGGTTAGATACGCAGTATTTT.

This clonotype occurred many times. V gene TRBV12-3 or TRBV12-4 combines with J gene TRBJ2-2, with 11 bases that match TRBD1. V lost 6 bases to trimming and J lost 5 bases; unmatched junction nucleotides: 2. This CDR3 region has 14 residues. The CDR3 DNA sequence: TGTGCCAGCAGAGGACAGGGGGCAACCGGGGAGCTGTTTTTT. It specifies CASRGQGATGELFF.

The genes are TRBV6-1 and TRBJ1-4; D remains ambiguous. V was cut by 5 bases and J by 3 bases, with 22 bases left in between. CDR1 is MNHNS, CDR2 SASEGT, per germline. The CDR3 is 18 amino acids. The DNA of the CDR3 is TGTGCCAGCAGTCCCGGCTATTGGTTAGAAGCCGCTAATGAAAAACTGTTTTTT. Its translation: CASSPGYWLEAANEKLFF.

This clonotype came up a few times. V gene TRBV12-3 or TRBV12-4 combines with J gene TRBJ2-1, with 10 bases fitting TRBD1. V lost 6 bases, J lost 5 bases, and 4 bases stayed unmatched. CDR3 length equals 14 residues. CDR3 bases: TGTGCCAGCAGCCCGGGACAGGGGAACAATGAGCAGTTCTTC. Its translation: CASSPGQGNNEQFF.

The chain links TRBV5-1 to TRBJ2-3, with 12 bases fitting TRBD2. The ends lost 3 bases at V and 6 bases at J; junction bases unmatched: 5. Germline-derived CDR1 and CDR2 are SGHRS and YFSETQ. This CDR3 is built from 15 residues. This CDR3 reads CASSSGLAGLDTQYF. For the CDR3, the DNA is TGCGCCAGCAGCTCGGGACTAGCGGGTCTCGATACGCAGTATTTT.

This clonotype was detected many times. CDR3 bases: TGCGCCAGCAGGACCGGCACGGGGAACACTGAAGCTTTCTTT. Amino acids: CASRTGTGNTEAFF. The V gene is TRBV5-1, the J gene TRBJ1-1; D gene uncertain. Germline values: CDR1 SGHRS, CDR2 YFSETQ. The CDR3 runs to 14 residues. The V end was cut by 5 bases, the J end by 1 base, with 12 bases between.

This chain links TRBV19 with TRBJ2-3; possibly TRBD1 for D (6 bases). CDR3 length: 17 residues. V lost 10 bases to trimming and J lost 3 bases, with 26 bases between them. Germline assignment: CDR1 LNHDA and CDR2 SQIVND (reference sequence). The CDR3 spells CATRPGLVQGGTDTQYF. Here the CDR3 DNA reads TGTGCCACCCGCCCGGGGCTTGTACAGGGTGGGACAGATACGCAGTATTTT.

The V and J genes are TRBV20-1 and TRBJ1-2, with TRBD1 identical over 7 bases. Germline CDR1 and CDR2: DFQATT and SNEGSKA (reference sequence). V was pared by 5 bases and J by 0 bases, with 3 bases of the junction left unmatched. This CDR3 comprises 13 residues. In DNA form, the CDR3 reads TGCAGTGCTTCGACAGGGTCTAACTATGGCTACACCTTC. Its protein is CSASTGSNYGYTF.

In its sample, this clonotype was seen many times. The rearrangement uses TRBV10-3 and TRBJ1-1; the D is unclear. CDR3 length equals 14 residues. Per the germline V gene, CDR1 is ENHRY and CDR2 is SYGVKD. Trimming pared 6 bases from V and 1 base from J, leaving 12 bases between. The CDR3 loop reads CAISERIGNTEAFF. The CDR3 DNA is TGTGCCATCAGCGAGCGAATCGGGAACACTGAAGCTTTCTTT.

This clonotype turned up a few times. The gene calls are TRBV28 and TRBJ1-2; TRBD1 might be the D (5 bases). CDR1 is MDHEN and CDR2 is SYDVKM in the germline V gene. The CDR3 sequence is 13 residues long. Trimming shortened V by 3 bases and J by 4 bases, and 9 bases separated the two germline ends. The CDR3 region has the DNA TGTGCCAGCAGTTTGCCCCAGGGCTATGGCTACACCTTC. It specifies CASSLPQGYGYTF.

The rearrangement links TRBV5-6 to TRBJ2-7, with 11 bases matching TRBD2. With V trimmed by 2 bases and J by 3 bases, 10 bases remained unmatched. Per germline, CDR1 SGHDT and CDR2 YYEEEE. The CDR3 runs 17 residues. CDR3 loop: CASSFRVAGGPVYEQYF. CDR3 in DNA: TGTGCCAGCAGCTTTCGGGTAGCGGGAGGGCCGGTCTACGAGCAGTACTTC.

This clonotype was seen more than once but under ten times. The chain combines TRBV28 with TRBJ2-7; D possibly uses TRBD1 or TRBD2 (5 bases each). V was pared by 6 bases and J by 3 bases, with 18 bases between. This CDR3 has 15 amino acids. Germline values: CDR1 MDHEN, CDR2 SYDVKM. CDR3 amino acids: CASRIRDERFYEQYF. The DNA of the CDR3 is TGTGCCAGCAGGATCCGGGACGAGAGATTCTACGAGCAGTACTTC.

The chain combines TRBV25-1 with TRBJ2-5; D unresolved. The germline CDR1 and CDR2 sequences are MGHDK and SYGVNS. Trimming cost V 2 bases and J 1 base, with 11 bases left between them. The CDR3 consists of 15 residues. The CDR3 is CASSEVWGGQETQYF. CDR3 sequence (DNA): TGTGCCAGCAGTGAAGTATGGGGTGGCCAAGAGACCCAGTACTTC.

This clonotype was seen a handful of times. The V gene is TRBV7-9, the J gene TRBJ1-6; D remains ambiguous. Germline CDR1 is SEHNR and CDR2 is FQNEAQ (reference sequence). The CDR3 loop spans 12 amino acids. V lost 5 bases to trimming and J lost 4 bases, with 3 bases between them. The CDR3 DNA is TGTGCCAGCAGCATTTATAATTCACCCCTCCACTTT. It translates to CASSIYNSPLHF.

The chain couples TRBV24-1 to TRBJ2-7; D is possibly TRBD1 or TRBD2 (5 bases each). The CDR3 is made up of 17 amino acids. Trimming took 4 bases from V and 2 from J, leaving 20 bases between them. Per the germline V gene, CDR1 is KGHDR and CDR2 is SFDVKD. CDR3 loop: CATSDDRDPKSPYEQYF. The CDR3 DNA reads as TGTGCCACCAGTGACGACCGGGACCCCAAATCTCCCTACGAGCAGTACTTC.

The sample holds a few counts of this clonotype. The J gene is TRBJ2-3, the V gene TRBV2; 11 nucleotides line up with TRBD1. The length of the CDR3 is 17 residues. Looked up from germline, CDR1 is SNHLY and CDR2 is FYNNEI. V gave up 0 bases and J gave up 6 bases; unmatched junction bases: 8. CDR3 sequence reads: CASSEATRTGGVDTQYF. DNA of the CDR3: TGTGCCAGCAGTGAAGCTACACGGACAGGGGGCGTTGATACGCAGTATTTT.

The gene calls are TRBV12-3 or TRBV12-4 and TRBJ2-7; 8 nucleotides align to TRBD1. V lost 6 bases and J lost 3; bases outside the gene matches: 7. The CDR3 has 14 amino acids. CDR3 bases: TGTGCCAGCAGGGCGACAGGGGTAGGCTACGAGCAGTACTTC. Residues: CASRATGVGYEQYF.

The chain recombines TRBV20-1 with TRBJ1-1; D remains unclear. Trimming removed 6 bases at V and 0 bases at J, with 11 bases between. This CDR3 has 13 residues. Germline loops: CDR1 DFQATT, CDR2 SNEGSKA (reference sequence). CDR3 protein: CSARPSMNTEAFF. The CDR3 DNA reads TGCAGTGCCAGACCCAGCATGAACACTGAAGCTTTCTTT.

Ten or more counts support this clonotype. CDR3 DNA: TGTGCCAGCAGTTTACAGGGTTCCTGGTTCCCACTGTTTTTT. Translation gives CASSLQGSWFPLFF. The chain joins TRBV12-3 or TRBV12-4 to TRBJ1-4, with D possibly TRBD1 on 5 matching bases. CDR3 length equals 14 residues. Trimming shortened V by 2 bases and J by 13 bases, and 17 bases separated the two germline ends.

This clonotype showed up just a few times. The genes are TRBV5-1 and TRBJ2-7; a possible D gene is TRBD1 (6 bases). This CDR3 is 13 amino acids long. The germline V and J ends were trimmed by 5 bases and 1 base, with 10 bases remaining between them. Germline CDR1 and CDR2: SGHRS and YFSETQ. The CDR3 DNA reads TGCGCCAGCAGGCAGGGGACGTCCTACGAGCAGTACTTC. Translated: CASRQGTSYEQYF.